The entry below describes one T cell receptor beta chain. Its antigen is still unknown. This record comes from a study of T cell responses to AZD1222 COVID-19 vaccine. Findings and caveats of the study: There were vaccine-associated CD4 TCRs across spike, dominant at 160-218 and 743-854. The donor cohort was predominantly white British with a female majority, and clonal diversity may have been underestimated. With two AZD1222 doses given, Spike-specific TCR breadth and depth both rose.

This CDR3 is built from 14 residues. Germline assignment: CDR1 MGHRA and CDR2 YSYEKL. V lost 1 base and J lost 0, with 6 bases in between. The table came from immunoSEQ multiplex PCR; TCRdb's copy has only in-frame clones and leaves some out. The sample has about 140,000 clones; around nine tenths are singletons. The chain recombines TRBV4-1 with TRBJ1-1, with D maybe TRBD1 (5 bases). Sequenced here: peripheral blood, sampled on day 0 of AZD1222 vaccination. The sequence came from an adult in good health. The CDR3 DNA reads TGCGCCAGCAGCCAAGGGGGCGTGAACACTGAAGCTTTCTTT. As protein: CASSQGGVNTEAFF.